This T cell receptor (beta chain) was recorded in a study of blood T cell repertoires in COVID-19 (dated by TCRdb to the early 2020s). Turning to the overall study: The collaborator samples originated in the United States, Italy and Spain and spanned the acute and convalescent phases of COVID-19. Where available, HLA class I and class II types were taken from metadata supplied by the sample provider and were not determined by assay-based typing. Deeply sampled blood TCRbeta repertoires from subjects exposed to, actively infected with, or recovered from COVID-19 were included in the dataset. Samples came from the ongoing ImmuneRACE study (first 160 participants) plus 1,254 subjects from 6 global collaborators. The prospective study material was composed of cDNA or gDNA derived from T cells, B-cell-depleted T cells, or PBMCs. A de-identified subject ID, COVID-19 status, age in years and sex were almost always included in the sample metadata. The repertoires were released in a freely available public database meant as a resource for research on the immune response to SARS-CoV-2. Results and caveats for the whole study, not just this receptor: How much clinical and demographic metadata was included differed by source and by participant, and the metadata was provided uncurated.

Each collaborating institution followed its own protocols to collect whole blood in K2EDTA tubes. Collaborator samples were shipped for TCRbeta analysis as frozen whole blood, isolated PBMCs, or DNA extracted from either sample type. TCRbeta CDR3 regions were amplified from genomic DNA using the immunoSEQ Assay, a bias-controlled multiplex PCR. In the paper's pipeline: Nucleated cell counts per sample were estimated from amplification of reference gene primers within the assay. To quantify the absolute abundance of each unique TCRbeta CDR3 rearrangement, sequence reads were collapsed and filtered. For each sample, productive Simpson clonality was calculated by taking the square root of Simpson's diversity index across productive rearrangements. TCRdb took this table from immuneACCESS and kept in-frame rearrangements with V and J called. Such tables lack part of the clones; where checked against another copy, unresolved V genes explain under half of the gap, and the rest is unexplained. From that table come the V and J calls and clone size; the DNA was used to work out D and trimming. This sample comprises under 40,000 clones, over 65% of them detected only once. Roughly 14% of the sample belongs to the ten largest clones.

The table lists this clone with a few counts. There is no known antigen for this receptor. Per-nucleotide qualities are absent, and no much larger clonotype sits a single base away. Material for sequencing was peripheral blood. The source of this sequence is a man aged 45-60 years with active or convalescent COVID-19.

The CDR3 is CASSQPPGQGPDTQYF. The nucleotide sequence is given as TGTGCCAGCAGTCAGCCCCCGGGACAGGGCCCAGATACGCAGTATTTT. The chain is encoded by TRBV28 joined to TRBJ2-3, and TRBD1 aligns with 9 junction nucleotides. The CDR3 spans 16 residues, from the cysteine through the phenylalanine. Only the CDR3 DNA is retained, 48 bases long and in frame from the first base. Germline trimming: 5 bases from V, 4 bases from J; junction bases outside gene matches: 10. CDR1 MDHEN and CDR2 SYDVKM were looked up in the germline V gene.